The present T cell receptor (beta chain) was sequenced within a study of lymphopenia after photon versus proton radiotherapy. Generated by immunoSEQ multiplex PCR, the TCRdb table keeps only in-frame clones and is missing some. This table holds approximately 160,000 clones, around nine tenths found once. The clonotype was recovered from a man between 45 and 60 years old with gastric cancer. Sequences were derived from peripheral blood, sampled from a patient treated with photon-based radiotherapy.

The CDR3 reads CASIGRNTEAFF. For the CDR3, the DNA is TGTGCCAGCATAGGGCGAAACACTGAAGCTTTCTTT. The V and J genes are TRBV6-5 and TRBJ1-1; unclear D gene. The CDR3 covers 12 residues. V lost 7 bases and J 2 bases, leaving 8 bases between the germline ends. CDR1 and CDR2 (germline): MNHEY, SVGAGI.